The 10 T cell receptor beta chains given below trace back to one sample, sequenced in a study of blood T cell repertoires in COVID-19. Method: immunoSEQ multiplex PCR; TCRdb's copy keeps in-frame clones and lacks some. The sample contains around 30,000 clones, 85% to 95% of which appear only once. The sample comprised peripheral blood. The receptor set was obtained from a male donor with active COVID-19.

The V and J genes are TRBV5-6 and TRBJ1-1; possibly TRBD1 for D (5 bases). This CDR3 has 12 amino acids. V was shortened by 2 bases and J by 5 bases, with 7 bases between the two germline ends. From germline, CDR1 is SGHDT and CDR2 YYEEEE. The CDR3 bases are TGTGCCAGCAGCTTAAGGGGAACTGAAGCTTTCTTT. Translating it yields CASSLRGTEAFF.

This chain links TRBV4-3 with TRBJ1-2; maybe TRBD1 (5 bases). This CDR3 contains 14 residues. Trimming cost V 1 base and J 5 bases, with 11 bases left between them. CDR1 is LGHNA, CDR2 YSLEER, per germline. The CDR3 loop is CASSQVAREYGYTF. Here the CDR3 DNA reads TGCGCCAGCAGCCAAGTCGCCAGGGAATATGGCTACACCTTC.

V usage is TRBV7-2 and J usage is TRBJ2-5, with D tentatively TRBD1 (6 bases). V lost 5 bases and J lost 5, with 15 bases in between. Germline CDR1 and CDR2: SGHTA and FQGNSA. CDR3 length: 14 amino acids. This chain's CDR3 is CASSLTGMGETQYF. In nucleotides, the CDR3 is TGTGCCAGCAGCCTAACAGGGATGGGCGAGACCCAGTACTTC. Combining the CDR3 with reference TRBV7-2 and TRBJ2-5 gives the whole variable domain GAGVSQSPSNKVTEKGKDVELRCDPISGHTALYWYRQSLGQGLEFLIYFQGNSAPDKSGLPSDRFSAERTGGSVSTLTIQRTQQEDSAVYLCASSLTGMGETQYFGPGTRLLVL.

This clone was picked up one time. The chain joins TRBV7-3 to TRBJ2-3, with 7 bases lining up with TRBD1. This CDR3 has 12 residues. Unmatched junction bases numbered 5, after V lost 6 bases and J lost 8 bases. Germline CDR1 is SGHTA and CDR2 is FQGTGA. The CDR3 DNA sequence: TGTGCCAGCAGTTCACCAGGGGGTACGCAGTATTTT. Translation: CASSSPGGTQYF.

A single count supports this clone. The chain links TRBV6-2 or TRBV6-3 to TRBJ1-5, with TRBD1 as a possible D gene (5 bases). CDR1 is MNHEY, CDR2 SVGEGT, per germline. Trimming shortened V by 0 bases and J by 6 bases, and 9 bases separated the two germline ends. The CDR3 contains 14 residues. The CDR3 reads CASSYSSGFQPQHF. The CDR3 DNA sequence: TGTGCCAGCAGTTACTCCTCAGGGTTTCAGCCCCAGCATTTT.

The V and J genes are TRBV27 and TRBJ1-6; possibly TRBD1 for D (6 bases). The germline CDR1 and CDR2 sequences are MNHEY and SMNVEV (reference sequence). This CDR3 is 16 amino acids long. The V gene lost 6 bases and the J gene lost 7 bases, with 19 bases spanning the gap. The CDR3 nucleotides read TGTGCCAGCAGGGGATGGGGTGAGGGGGTCAATTCACCCCTCCACTTT. This gives the protein CASRGWGEGVNSPLHF.

The chain carries TRBV5-8 and TRBJ2-5; the D gene is possibly TRBD2 (5 bases). CDR1 is SGHTS and CDR2 is YDEGEE in the germline V gene. V was trimmed by 0 bases and J by 4 bases, leaving 7 bases between them. The CDR3 contains 13 residues. The CDR3 sequence: CASSLAGIETQYF. The CDR3 DNA sequence: TGTGCCAGCAGCTTGGCGGGGATAGAGACCCAGTACTTC.

This chain uses TRBV7-2 with TRBJ1-1, with D perhaps TRBD1 (5 bases). Germline lookup yields CDR1 SGHTA and CDR2 FQGNSA. The V end was cut by 3 bases, the J end by 0 bases, with 11 bases between. The CDR3 has 15 amino acids. CDR3 in DNA: TGTGCCAGCAGCTTTAGTAGACAGTTGAACACTGAAGCTTTCTTT. It yields the protein CASSFSRQLNTEAFF.

The chain couples TRBV5-1 to TRBJ2-1; 8 nucleotides agree with TRBD1. V dropped 5 bases and J dropped 0; count of bases not matched to a gene: 7. This CDR3 contains 16 residues. In germline, CDR1 is SGHRS, CDR2 YFSETQ. CDR3 protein: CASRDGQGGSYNEQFF. In DNA, the CDR3 is TGCGCCAGCAGAGACGGACAGGGCGGCTCCTACAATGAGCAGTTCTTC. Full variable domain (remainder filled in from reference TRBV5-1 and TRBJ2-1): KAGVTQTPRYLIKTRGQQVTLSCSPISGHRSVSWYQQTPGQGLQFLFEYFSETQRNKGNFPGRFSGRQFSNSRSEMNVSTLELGDSALYLCASRDGQGGSYNEQFFGPGTRLTVL.

The chain joins TRBV15 to TRBJ1-6; D unclear. The CDR3 length is 14 residues. Trimming removed 6 bases from V and 7 bases from J, with 13 bases in between. CDR1 LNHNV and CDR2 YYDKDF come from the germline V gene (reference sequence). DNA for the CDR3: TGTGCCACCAGTCCGGGGTTTAGGAATTCACCCCTCCACTTT. Translated, it gives CATSPGFRNSPLHF.